These 20 T cell receptor beta chains were all obtained from the same sample, sequenced in a study of T cells in Graves' hyperthyroidism and ophthalmopathy. Amplification of TCR beta CDR3 regions used RNA as the template. In the first-round RT-PCR of the TCR CDR3, the HTBI primer set was used. TCRdb called the multiplex PCR reads again in MiXCR, with one record for every CDR3 protein. Here the sample spans about 200,000 distinct CDR3 sequences, about a sixth being singletons. The sequencing input was blood. The receptors originated from a woman between 50 and 59 years old with Graves' hyperthyroidism.

Details on this clonotype: This may come from a read error, since a much larger clone is one base off. V is TRBV27 and J is TRBJ1-1; D gene unclear. Trimming removed 11 bases at V and 3 bases at J, with 19 bases between. CDR1 and CDR2 from the germline V gene are MNHEY and SMNVEV (reference sequence). The length of the CDR3 is 14 residues. CDR3 nucleotides: TGTGCCGGCAAATTAGGTGGGGTCGACACTGAAGCTTTCTTT. It encodes CAGKLGGVDTEAFF.

The chain recombines TRBV15 with TRBJ1-5; TRBD1 agrees at 10 bases. The CDR3 is 15 amino acids. J lost 7 bases, V lost 2 bases, and 5 bases had no gene match. In germline, CDR1 is LNHNV, CDR2 YYDKDF (reference sequence). The CDR3 protein is CATSRSGTGAQPQHF. CDR3 coding DNA: TGTGCCACCAGCAGATCAGGGACAGGGGCCCAGCCCCAGCATTTT.

The J gene is TRBJ2-1, the V gene TRBV12-5, with TRBD2 matching over 10 bases. Germline V CDR1 and CDR2: LGHNT, FRNRAP. Germline trimming cut 3 bases from V and 1 base from J; bases unmatched to any gene: 3. The CDR3 has 16 residues. For the CDR3, the DNA is TGTGCTAGTGGTTTTCTACTAGCGGGGTCCTACAATGAGCAGTTCTTC. Translation gives CASGFLLAGSYNEQFF.

This clonotype was counted between two and nine times. This sequence joins TRBV6-1 and TRBJ1-2; D remains unclear. Looked up from germline, CDR1 is MNHNS and CDR2 is SASEGT. V was clipped by 8 bases and J by 1 base, with 23 bases between them. This CDR3 region has 17 residues. This CDR3 reads CASVESTRRIINYGYTF. DNA for the CDR3: TGTGCCAGCGTCGAGAGCACGCGGAGAATTATTAACTATGGCTACACCTTC.

The gene calls are TRBV7-9 and TRBJ2-2; weak D call: TRBD1 (5 bases). V was pared by 3 bases and J by 6 bases, with 14 bases between. Per the germline V gene, CDR1 is SEHNR and CDR2 is FQNEAQ (reference sequence). The CDR3 contains 15 residues. This CDR3 reads CASSLGQGPAGELFF. The CDR3 nucleotides are TGTGCCAGCAGCTTGGGCCAGGGTCCGGCCGGGGAGCTGTTTTTT.

This clonotype was seen many times. The chain has TRBV7-2 and TRBJ2-7; 8 bases match TRBD2. The J segment lost 3 bases and the V segment lost 4 bases, leaving 8 bases of the junction unmatched. The length of the CDR3 is 15 residues. From germline, CDR1 is SGHTA and CDR2 FQGNSA. The CDR3 DNA reads TGTGCCAGCAGCTCACGGTCCGGGACTAGCTACGAGCAGTACTTC. Its translation is CASSSRSGTSYEQYF.

There are a few counts of this clonotype. The chain links TRBV5-4 to TRBJ2-7; 8 bases are shared with TRBD2. Germline V gene lookup returns CDR1 SGHNT and CDR2 YYREEE (reference sequence). This CDR3 has 15 residues. J lost 1 base, V lost 0 bases, and 3 bases had no gene match. CDR3 coding DNA: TGTGCCAGCAGCTTGGAAGCGGGAGAATCCTACGAGCAGTACTTC. Protein sequence: CASSLEAGESYEQYF.

The CDR3 reads CASSAPGTGVEKLFF. Written as DNA, the CDR3 is TGTGCCAGCAGCGCCCCCGGGACAGGGGTTGAAAAACTGTTTTTT. The V and J genes are TRBV27 and TRBJ1-4; 10 bases align to TRBD1. Germline values: CDR1 MNHEY, CDR2 SMNVEV (reference sequence). J lost 7 bases, V lost 6 bases, and 8 bases had no gene match. The CDR3 covers 15 residues. Looking up the rest from reference TRBV27 and TRBJ1-4 gives the full variable domain: EAQVTQNPRYLITVTGKKLTVTCSQNMNHEYMSWYRQDPGLGLRQIYYSMNVEVTDKGDVPEGYKVSRKEKRNFPLILESPSPNQTSLYFCASSAPGTGVEKLFFGSGTQLSVL.

CDR3 sequence (DNA): TGTGCCAGCATATCCGGGACAGGGGACACCGGGGAGCTGTTTTTT. Residues: CASISGTGDTGELFF. V and J are TRBV3-1 and TRBJ2-2; 10 bases fit TRBD1. V lost 7 bases, J lost 3 bases, and 5 bases stayed unmatched. Germline V gives CDR1 LGHDT, CDR2 YNNKEL (reference sequence). The CDR3 is made up of 15 amino acids.

This clonotype was found a few times. The chain links TRBV20-1 to TRBJ2-7; TRBD1 matches 10 bases. CDR3 length: 14 amino acids. Germline CDR1 reads DFQATT; CDR2 reads SNEGSKA (reference sequence). With V trimmed by 5 bases and J by 4 bases, 8 bases remained unmatched. As DNA, the CDR3 is TGCAGTGCTGAAGACAGGGGGCGCGGGTACGAGCAGTACTTC. Translating it yields CSAEDRGRGYEQYF.

This clonotype was recorded a few times. The chain recombines TRBV10-3 with TRBJ2-1; 11 nucleotides match TRBD2. The germline CDR1 and CDR2 sequences are ENHRY and SYGVKD. The CDR3 contains 15 residues. V lost 4 bases, J lost 4 bases, and 3 bases stayed unmatched. The CDR3 sequence: CAISVTSGDYNEQFF. CDR3 DNA: TGTGCCATCAGTGTGACTAGCGGGGATTACAATGAGCAGTTCTTC.

This clonotype was seen a few times. V and J are TRBV15 and TRBJ2-6; D gene unclear. Between the trimmed V and J ends, which lost 3 bases and 0 bases, there was a span of 9 bases. CDR3 size: 16 residues. Germline CDR1 reads LNHNV; CDR2 reads YYDKDF (reference sequence). The CDR3 bases are TGTGCCACCAGCAGGGCCACCAGCTCTGGGGCCAACGTCCTGACTTTC. Translated, it gives CATSRATSSGANVLTF.

The chain recombines TRBV27 with TRBJ2-7; TRBD2 agrees at 8 bases. Germline V CDR1 and CDR2: MNHEY, SMNVEV (reference sequence). Trimming at V came to 3 bases and at J to 0 bases, leaving 7 bases not matched to a gene. The length of the CDR3 is 16 residues. The CDR3 sequence is CASSLVPGTSSYEQYF. In nucleotides, the CDR3 is TGTGCCAGCAGTTTGGTCCCCGGGACTAGCTCCTACGAGCAGTACTTC.

This clonotype was counted between two and nine times. The rearrangement joins TRBV7-9 to TRBJ1-1; the D is unclear. The CDR3 is 14 amino acids. Deletions cut 2 bases from V and 11 bases from J, with 18 bases between. In germline, CDR1 is SEHNR, CDR2 FQNEAQ (reference sequence). The CDR3 loop reads CASSLLNSEGRAFF. DNA of the CDR3: TGTGCCAGCAGCTTACTAAACTCAGAAGGTAGGGCTTTCTTT. Complete variable domain (other parts from reference TRBV7-9 and TRBJ1-1): DTGVSQNPRHKITKRGQNVTFRCDPISEHNRLYWYRQTLGQGPEFLTYFQNEAQLEKSRLLSDRFSAERPKGSFSTLEIQRTEQGDSAMYLCASSLLNSEGRAFFGQGTRLTVV.

This clonotype was seen ten or more times. The gene calls are TRBV7-8 and TRBJ2-7, with 11 bases matching TRBD1. Per the germline V gene, CDR1 is SGHVS and CDR2 is FQNEAQ. The CDR3 length is 17 residues. The trim removed 4 bases at V and 2 bases at J, leaving 10 bases unmatched. CDR3 sequence (DNA): TGTGCCAGCAGCTCCGGGAGCGGGGACAGGGGGACCTACGAGCAGTACTTC. Translation gives CASSSGSGDRGTYEQYF.

This clonotype was seen more than once but under ten times. The chain has TRBV19 and TRBJ1-1; D is undetermined. Germline-derived CDR1 and CDR2 are LNHDA and SQIVND (reference sequence). CDR3 size: 12 residues. V lost 5 bases, J lost 5 bases, and 9 bases lay in between. The CDR3 DNA reads as TGTGCCAGTAGTGGGGTTTGGACTGAAGCTTTCTTT. It encodes CASSGVWTEAFF. Combining the CDR3 with reference TRBV19 and TRBJ1-1 gives the whole variable domain DGGITQSPKYLFRKEGQNVTLSCEQNLNHDAMYWYRQDPGQGLRLIYYSQIVNDFQKGDIAEGYSVSREKKESFPLTVTSAQKNPTAFYLCASSGVWTEAFFGQGTRLTVV.

This clonotype was counted between two and nine times. The gene calls are TRBV27 and TRBJ2-7, with 7 bases that match TRBD2. The J segment lost 0 bases and the V segment lost 6 bases, leaving 2 bases of the junction unmatched. CDR1 and CDR2 from the germline V gene are MNHEY and SMNVEV (reference sequence). This CDR3 is 13 amino acids long. The CDR3 sequence is CASSTSDSYEQYF. The CDR3, as DNA: TGTGCCAGCAGCACTAGCGACTCCTACGAGCAGTACTTC.

The chain employs TRBV6-2 or TRBV6-3 and TRBJ2-1; D not certain. V gave up 8 bases and J gave up 4 bases, with 21 bases separating them. The CDR3 sequence is 16 residues long. CDR1 is MNHEY and CDR2 is SVGEGT in the germline V gene. CDR3 sequence: CASGSPSRIGYNEQFF. The CDR3 bases are TGTGCCAGCGGAAGCCCCTCGCGGATAGGGTACAATGAGCAGTTCTTC.

There are a few counts of this clonotype. With a much larger clone just one base away, this may be a read error. The chain employs TRBV18 and TRBJ2-3; 9 bases match TRBD1. Germline V lookup: CDR1 KGHSH, CDR2 LQKENI. J gave up 4 bases and V 7 bases, and 9 bases lay outside the gene matches. This CDR3 is 15 amino acids long. As DNA, the CDR3 is TGTGCCAGCTTACAATCACAGGGGGCGGCAGATACGCAGTATTTT. Amino acid sequence: CASLQSQGAADTQYF.

The gene calls are TRBV11-2 and TRBJ1-2, with TRBD1 as a possible D gene (5 bases). V lost 5 bases, J lost 7 bases, and 20 bases lay in between. The CDR3 length is 15 residues. Germline CDR1 SGHAT, CDR2 FQNNGV. CDR3 in amino acids: CASSPPGRRSSGYTF. The CDR3 DNA follows: TGTGCCAGCAGCCCACCGGGACGCCGGTCTAGTGGCTACACCTTC.